This TCR beta chain was retrieved from a study of blood T cell repertoires in COVID-19. Background on the study: Donors in the United States, Italy and Spain gave samples during acute or convalescent COVID-19. The analysed material was cDNA or gDNA that came from T cells, B-cell-depleted T cells, or PBMCs.

The CDR3 loop spans 14 amino acids. The germline V and J ends were trimmed by 2 bases and 1 base, with 8 bases remaining between them. Per the germline V gene, CDR1 is LNHDA and CDR2 is SQIVND (reference sequence). Per the original methods: Amplification from reference gene primers served as the basis for estimated nucleated cell counts. Sequencing used immunoSEQ multiplex PCR; TCRdb keeps in-frame clones, though not all of them. The V and J calls and clone size come from that table; D and trimming were worked out from the DNA. The sample has 160,000 or so clones, roughly 87% seen once. The sequencing input was peripheral blood. This sequence joins TRBV19 and TRBJ1-1; D not certain. The sequence was collected from a woman in her sixties or seventies with acute or convalescent COVID-19. CDR3 DNA sequence: TGTGCCAGTAGTATATCCAGGAAGAACACTGAAGCTTTCTTT. Protein sequence: CASSISRKNTEAFF.